A few counts support the clone carrying this T cell receptor (beta chain). Its antigen is still unknown. This entry belongs to a study of CD8 T cells in ankylosing spondylitis. TCRdb re-called the 5' RACE reads through MiXCR, storing one row per CDR3 protein. The data hold 270,000 or so distinct CDR3 sequences, with over 15% observed a single time. The V gene's germline CDR1 is LGHNA and CDR2 YNFKEQ. The V segment lost 6 bases and the J segment 1 base; nucleotides outside the gene matches: 8. The CDR3 contains 17 residues. Study-level points and caveats: Significant enrichment of disease-linked clones was reported in matched ankylosing spondylitis synovial fluid.

The chain couples TRBV4-2 to TRBJ2-7; the match to TRBD2 covers 14 bases. The receptor was isolated from a male donor with ankylosing spondylitis or in good health (not recorded which). The sequencing input was blood, either unsorted or a sorted T cell fraction (not recorded which). In DNA, the CDR3 is TGTGCCAGCAGACGGACTAGCGGGAGGTTTTTATCCTACGAGCAGTACTTC. Translating it yields CASRRTSGRFLSYEQYF.